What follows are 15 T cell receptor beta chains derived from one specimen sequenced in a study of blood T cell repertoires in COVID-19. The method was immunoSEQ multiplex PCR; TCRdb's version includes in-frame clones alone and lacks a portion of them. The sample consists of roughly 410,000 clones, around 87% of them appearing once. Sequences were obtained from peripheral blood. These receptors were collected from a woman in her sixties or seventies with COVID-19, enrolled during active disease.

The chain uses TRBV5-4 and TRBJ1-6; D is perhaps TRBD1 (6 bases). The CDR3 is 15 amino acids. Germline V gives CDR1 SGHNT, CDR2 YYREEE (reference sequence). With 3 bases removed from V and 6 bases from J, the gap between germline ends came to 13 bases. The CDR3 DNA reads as TGTGCCAGCAGCTGGAACCGGGACACTAATTCACCCCTCCACTTT. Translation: CASSWNRDTNSPLHF.

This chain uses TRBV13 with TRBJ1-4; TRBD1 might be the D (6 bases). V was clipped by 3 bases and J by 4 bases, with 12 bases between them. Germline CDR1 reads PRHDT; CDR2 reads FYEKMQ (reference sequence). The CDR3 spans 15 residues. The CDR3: CASSFRTANNEKLFF. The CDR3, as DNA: TGTGCCAGCAGCTTCCGGACAGCCAATAATGAAAAACTGTTTTTT.

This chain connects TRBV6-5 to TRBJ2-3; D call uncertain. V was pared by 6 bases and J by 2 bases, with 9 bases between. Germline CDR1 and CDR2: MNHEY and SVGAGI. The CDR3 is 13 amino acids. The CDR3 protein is CASRLDSTDTQYF. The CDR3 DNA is TGTGCCAGCAGACTTGACTCCACAGATACGCAGTATTTT.

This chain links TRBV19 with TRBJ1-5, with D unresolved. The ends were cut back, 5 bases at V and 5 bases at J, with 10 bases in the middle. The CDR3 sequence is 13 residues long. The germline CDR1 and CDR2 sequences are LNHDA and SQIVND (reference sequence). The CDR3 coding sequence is TGTGCCAGTAGTGAGGGCGGCGATCAGCCCCAGCATTTT. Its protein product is CASSEGGDQPQHF.

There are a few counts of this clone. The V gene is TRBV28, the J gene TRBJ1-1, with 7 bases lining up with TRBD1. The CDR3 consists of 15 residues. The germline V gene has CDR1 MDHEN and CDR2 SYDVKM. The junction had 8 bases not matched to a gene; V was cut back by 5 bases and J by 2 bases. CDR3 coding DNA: TGTGCCAGCAGTAGAAATCAGGGGGGAAACACTGAAGCTTTCTTT. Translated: CASSRNQGGNTEAFF.

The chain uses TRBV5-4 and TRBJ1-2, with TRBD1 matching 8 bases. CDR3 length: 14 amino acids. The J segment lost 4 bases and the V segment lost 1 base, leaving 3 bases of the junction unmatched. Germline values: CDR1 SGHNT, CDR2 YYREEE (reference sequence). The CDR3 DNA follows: TGTGCCAGCAGCTTGAACAGGGGGGTCTATGGCTACACCTTC. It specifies CASSLNRGVYGYTF.

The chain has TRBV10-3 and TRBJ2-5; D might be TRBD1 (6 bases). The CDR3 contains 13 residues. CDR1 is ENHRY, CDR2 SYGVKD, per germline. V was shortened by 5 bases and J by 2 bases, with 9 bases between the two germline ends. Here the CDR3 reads CAISPGTQETQYF. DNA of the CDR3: TGTGCCATCAGTCCCGGGACACAAGAGACCCAGTACTTC.

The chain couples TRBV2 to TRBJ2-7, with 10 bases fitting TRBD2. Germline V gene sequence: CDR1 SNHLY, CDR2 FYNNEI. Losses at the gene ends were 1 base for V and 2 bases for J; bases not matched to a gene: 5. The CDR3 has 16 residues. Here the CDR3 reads CASSEGRSGGAYEQYF. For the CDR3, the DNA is TGTGCCAGCAGTGAAGGGAGGAGCGGGGGGGCCTACGAGCAGTACTTC.

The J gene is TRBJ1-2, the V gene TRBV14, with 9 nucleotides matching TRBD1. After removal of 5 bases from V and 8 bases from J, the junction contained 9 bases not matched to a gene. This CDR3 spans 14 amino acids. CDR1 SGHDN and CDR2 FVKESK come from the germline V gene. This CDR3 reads CASSSGQGLSGYTF. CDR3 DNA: TGTGCCAGCAGCTCCGGACAGGGGTTATCGGGCTACACCTTC.

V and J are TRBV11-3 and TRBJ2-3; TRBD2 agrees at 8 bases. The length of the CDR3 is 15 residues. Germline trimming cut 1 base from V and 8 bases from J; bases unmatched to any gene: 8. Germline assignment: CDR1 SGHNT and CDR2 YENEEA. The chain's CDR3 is CASSLGGLVQVTQYF. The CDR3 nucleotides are TGTGCCAGCAGCTTAGGGGGACTAGTACAAGTTACGCAGTATTTT.

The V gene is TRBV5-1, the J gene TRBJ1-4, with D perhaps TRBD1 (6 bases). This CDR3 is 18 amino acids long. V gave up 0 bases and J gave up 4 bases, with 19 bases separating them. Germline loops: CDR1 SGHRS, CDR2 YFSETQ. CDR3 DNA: TGCGCCAGCAGCTTGGCCTGGCAGGGGCGAGACATTAATGAAAAACTGTTTTTT. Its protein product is CASSLAWQGRDINEKLFF.

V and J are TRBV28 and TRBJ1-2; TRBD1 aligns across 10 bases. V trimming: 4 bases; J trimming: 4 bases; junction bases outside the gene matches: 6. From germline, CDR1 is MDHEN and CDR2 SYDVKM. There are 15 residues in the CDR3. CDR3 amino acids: CASSWPGTGAYGYTF. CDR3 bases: TGTGCCAGCAGTTGGCCCGGGACAGGGGCCTATGGCTACACCTTC.

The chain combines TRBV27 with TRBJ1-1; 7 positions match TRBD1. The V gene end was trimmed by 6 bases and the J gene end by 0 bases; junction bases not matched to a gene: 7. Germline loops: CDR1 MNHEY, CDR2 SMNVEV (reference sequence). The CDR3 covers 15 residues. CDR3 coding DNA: TGTGCCAGCAGCCCCAGGGGGTACATGAACACTGAAGCTTTCTTT. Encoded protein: CASSPRGYMNTEAFF.

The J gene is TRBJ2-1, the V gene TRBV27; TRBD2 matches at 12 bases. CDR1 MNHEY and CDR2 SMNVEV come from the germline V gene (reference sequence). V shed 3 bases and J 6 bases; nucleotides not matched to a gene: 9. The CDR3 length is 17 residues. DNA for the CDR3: TGTGCCAGCAGTTTCCTAGCGGGGGGGCCCTTGAGCAATGAGCAGTTCTTC. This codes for CASSFLAGGPLSNEQFF.

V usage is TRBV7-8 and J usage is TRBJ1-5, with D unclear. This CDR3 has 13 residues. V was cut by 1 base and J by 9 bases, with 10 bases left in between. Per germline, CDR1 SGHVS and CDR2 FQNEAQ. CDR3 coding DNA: TGTGCCAGCAGCTTAGGGTCCGAGCGGCCCCAGCATTTT. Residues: CASSLGSERPQHF.